These T cell receptor beta chains were read from a single sample in a study of shared clonotypes between healthy human individuals. Method: immunoSEQ multiplex PCR; TCRdb's copy keeps in-frame clones and lacks some. The table has about 2.3 million clones, roughly 90% seen once. Sequencing input: naive CD4+ T cells from PBMCs. All receptors derive from a man between 18 and 35 years old in good health. Some clones in this sample may be carry-over from other donors' samples. Each CDR3 is given with its conserved first and last residue. The D gene is left open where the match is weak. The listing skips clone size in some rows; elsewhere it reads once, few, many or a size class.

cdr3_nt	cdr3_aa	v_call	j_call	cdr3_length	d_call	clone_size
TGTGCCAGCTCACCACCTGGTAAGGGCGGGAATGAGCAGTTCTTC	CASSPPGKGGNEQFF	TRBV18	TRBJ2-1	15	NA	NA
TGTGCCAGTACGGACAGGATTAATGAAAAACTGTTTTTT	CASTDRINEKLFF	TRBV19	TRBJ1-4	13	TRBD1	NA
TGTGCCAGCAGCTCGGGCGGGGGAATCACTGAAGCTTTCTTT	CASSSGGGITEAFF	TRBV7-3	TRBJ1-1	14	NA	once
TGTGCCAGCAGCCCCAATAGCCCGCAGACCCAGTACTTC	CASSPNSPQTQYF	TRBV7-2	TRBJ2-5	13	NA	NA
TGTGCCAGCAGCTTAGCGGAGCAGAATGAGCAGTTCTTC	CASSLAEQNEQFF	TRBV7-6	TRBJ2-1	13	NA	NA
TGTGCCAGCAGTTTAGCAGCCTACGAGCAGTACTTC	CASSLAAYEQYF	TRBV28	TRBJ2-7	12	NA	NA
TGTGCCAGCAGCTTATTACCCGGATCTCTGGGCGAGCAGTACTTC	CASSLLPGSLGEQYF	TRBV7-3	TRBJ2-7	15	NA	NA
TGCGCCAGCAGCTGGGCGGGACAGTCTAATGAGCAGTTCTTC	CASSWAGQSNEQFF	TRBV5-1	TRBJ2-1	14	NA	NA
TGCGCCAGCAGCTTGGTCCTAGCGGGAGCTCAAGAGACCCAGTACTTC	CASSLVLAGAQETQYF	TRBV5-1	TRBJ2-5	16	TRBD2	NA
TGTGCCAGCAGCTTGACACGCCTAAGTGGCGAGCAGTACTTC	CASSLTRLSGEQYF	TRBV7-2	TRBJ2-7	14	NA	NA
TGTGCCAGCAGCTTACAAACTTCGGCGGGGGCTCATACGCAGTATTTT	CASSLQTSAGAHTQYF	TRBV11-2	TRBJ2-3	16	NA	NA
TGCAGTGCCCGCGGAGGAGATACGCAGTATTTT	CSARGGDTQYF	TRBV20-1	TRBJ2-3	11	NA	once
TGCAGCGTTGGTTCTGGGGAGACCCAGTACTTC	CSVGSGETQYF	TRBV29-1	TRBJ2-5	11	NA	NA
TGTGCCAGCAGCCACTCCGGGACCCAGAGCAAGCAGTTCTTC	CASSHSGTQSKQFF	TRBV14	TRBJ2-1	14	NA	NA
TGCGCCAGCAGCCCGGGACCAACTGAGACCCAGTACTTC	CASSPGPTETQYF	TRBV5-1	TRBJ2-5	13	NA	NA
TGCGCCAGCAAAAAGGAGGATGTGGAGGCGCAGTATTTT	CASKKEDVEAQYF	TRBV5-1	TRBJ2-3	13	NA	NA
TGTGCCAGCAGTAATCAGGGGGCGACCAAAAACATTCAGTACTTC	CASSNQGATKNIQYF	TRBV28	TRBJ2-4	15	TRBD1	once
TGTGCCTGGAGCCACTTATCCGACAGTCTGAATTCACCCCTCCACTTT	CAWSHLSDSLNSPLHF	TRBV30	TRBJ1-6	16	NA	NA
TGTGCCAGCAGTAGGCGGGAGCACCACGAGCAGTACTTC	CASSRREHHEQYF	TRBV28	TRBJ2-7	13	TRBD2	NA
TGCGCCAGCAGCACAACCCGTTCGGCGCCGTGGGGCTACACCTTC	CASSTTRSAPWGYTF	TRBV4-1	TRBJ1-2	15	NA	NA
TGTGCCAGCTCACCGGGTGTGGAGACCCAGTACTTC	CASSPGVETQYF	TRBV18	TRBJ2-5	12	NA	NA
TGCGCCAGCAGCACCCGAACCCTCACAGATACGCAGTATTTT	CASSTRTLTDTQYF	TRBV5-1	TRBJ2-3	14	NA	NA
TGTGCCAGCAGTCCCGCCCGGCAGGGTCTTGACGAGCAGTACTTC	CASSPARQGLDEQYF	TRBV28	TRBJ2-7	15	NA	NA
TGTGCCAGCAGCCCGCTGGCTCAGGGGGAGACCCAGTACTTC	CASSPLAQGETQYF	TRBV5-5	TRBJ2-5	14	NA	NA
TGCGCCAGCAGCATCATACAGGGGACGAGATACAATGAGCAGTTCTTC	CASSIIQGTRYNEQFF	TRBV5-1	TRBJ2-1	16	TRBD1	NA
TGCGCCAGCAGCTTGGACGCAGCGGGCTACAATGAGCAGTTCTTC	CASSLDAAGYNEQFF	TRBV5-1	TRBJ2-1	15	NA	NA
TGTGCCAGCAGCTCCGCGGACAGCTACGAGCAGTACTTC	CASSSADSYEQYF	TRBV7-2	TRBJ2-7	13	NA	NA